The rows below give T cell receptor beta chains drawn from one sample of a study of T cell repertoires in cytomegalovirus infection. Their target antigens are unknown. MiXCR, applied by TCRdb to the reads, yields one record per CDR3 protein. The sample holds 600,000 to 700,000 distinct CDR3 sequences, around a third seen once. The starting material was cultured PBMCs, obtained from culture after CMV antigen stimulation. Source of these receptors: a human donor in good health (CMV status not recorded). Some clones in this sample may be carry-over from other donors' samples. The CDR3 runs from the conserved cysteine through the conserved F or W. Fields, in order: V gene, clone size, D gene, J gene, CDR3 protein, CDR3 DNA. D genes are given only for firm matches. Size tells how often a clone was seen (once, few, many) or the class of an expanded clone, and some rows leave it out.

V: TRBV5-4; size: few; D: TRBD2; J: TRBJ2-5; CDR3: CASSPREAGGGETQYF; DNA: TGTGCCAGCAGCCCCAGGGAAGCGGGAGGTGGAGAGACCCAGTACTTC
V: TRBV19; size: NA; D: TRBD1; J: TRBJ1-5; CDR3: CASSIDWTGVYNQPQHF; DNA: TGTGCCAGTAGTATAGATTGGACAGGGGTTTACAATCAGCCCCAGCATTTT
V: TRBV19; size: NA; D: TRBD1; J: TRBJ2-2; CDR3: CASSRGTGTSGELFF; DNA: TGTGCCAGTAGTCGAGGGACAGGGACGTCCGGGGAGCTGTTTTTT
V: TRBV27; size: NA; D: TRBD1; J: TRBJ1-2; CDR3: CASSFTGDNYGYTF; DNA: TGTGCCAGCAGTTTTACAGGGGACAACTATGGCTACACCTTC
V: TRBV7-2; size: many; D: NA; J: TRBJ2-2; CDR3: CASSPPRGRDTGELFF; DNA: TGTGCCAGCAGCCCACCTAGGGGCAGGGACACCGGGGAGCTGTTTTTT
V: TRBV10-3; size: NA; D: NA; J: TRBJ1-6; CDR3: CAISVQPGDNSPLHF; DNA: TGTGCCATCAGTGTACAGCCCGGAGATAATTCACCCCTCCACTTT
V: TRBV7-2; size: many; D: TRBD1; J: TRBJ2-1; CDR3: CASSLVGTVTLSNEQFF; DNA: TGTGCCAGCAGCTTAGTCGGGACAGTAACCCTCTCTAATGAGCAGTTCTTC
V: TRBV7-2; size: many; D: NA; J: TRBJ1-4; CDR3: CASRAPRGLDNEKLFF; DNA: TGTGCCAGCAGGGCTCCTCGGGGGCTAGATAATGAAAAACTGTTTTTT
V: TRBV6-1; size: few; D: NA; J: TRBJ1-1; CDR3: CAHREVRRNTEAFF; DNA: TGTGCCCATCGGGAGGTGCGGAGGAACACTGAAGCTTTCTTT
V: TRBV25-1; size: few; D: NA; J: TRBJ1-3; CDR3: CASSGRGDRNTIYF; DNA: TGTGCCAGCAGTGGAAGGGGTGACAGAAACACCATATATTTT
V: TRBV11-2; size: few; D: NA; J: TRBJ2-1; CDR3: CASRTVPMNEQFF; DNA: TGTGCCAGCCGGACCGTACCCATGAATGAGCAGTTCTTC
V: TRBV7-2; size: many; D: NA; J: TRBJ2-7; CDR3: CASSKDLYEQYF; DNA: TGTGCCAGCAGCAAAGACTTGTACGAGCAGTACTTC
V: TRBV7-2; size: many; D: TRBD1; J: TRBJ1-6; CDR3: CASSLGQGYNSPLHF; DNA: TGTGCCAGCAGCCTGGGACAGGGTTATAATTCACCCCTCCACTTT
V: TRBV7-8; size: many; D: NA; J: TRBJ2-1; CDR3: CASSFPRGAVDNEQFF; DNA: TGTGCCAGCAGTTTTCCCCGGGGAGCGGTAGACAATGAGCAGTTCTTC
V: TRBV11-2; size: NA; D: NA; J: TRBJ1-4; CDR3: CASSFLRGAGGEKLFF; DNA: TGTGCCAGCAGCTTTCTAAGGGGCGCGGGGGGTGAAAAACTGTTTTTT
V: TRBV7-9; size: NA; D: TRBD1; J: TRBJ1-1; CDR3: CASSLAQGADTEAFF; DNA: TGTGCCAGCAGCTTAGCGCAGGGGGCCGACACTGAAGCTTTCTTT
V: TRBV7-2; size: many; D: NA; J: TRBJ1-4; CDR3: CASSSTFRGEKLFF; DNA: TGTGCCAGCAGCTCAACCTTCAGGGGTGAAAAACTGTTTTTT
V: TRBV20-1; size: NA; D: NA; J: TRBJ1-5; CDR3: CSARPTRDRDQPQHF; DNA: TGCAGTGCTAGACCAACCCGGGACCGAGATCAGCCCCAGCATTTT
V: TRBV11-2; size: NA; D: NA; J: TRBJ2-3; CDR3: CASSFTTRVDTQYF; DNA: TGTGCCAGCAGCTTTACCACTAGGGTAGATACGCAGTATTTT